This TCR beta chain was recovered during a study of neurological immune-mediated disorders. CDR1 is SEHNR, CDR2 FQNEAQ, per germline (reference sequence). V shed 5 bases and J shed 4 bases, with 18 bases lying between them. The CDR3 has 16 amino acids. This clonotype is medium-sized. TCRdb redid the calling of the 5' RACE reads with MiXCR, one entry per CDR3 protein. The repertoire holds around 50,000 distinct CDR3 sequences, with approximately 3.5% as singletons. This chain joins TRBV7-9 and TRBJ2-1; D tentatively fits TRBD1 or TRBD2 (5 bases each). The specimen was PBMCs. The sequence was collected from a woman aged 25 to 39 with multiple sclerosis. CDR3 loop: CASSHPGSSQYNEQFF. As DNA, the CDR3 is TGTGCCAGCAGCCACCCAGGGTCTAGCCAATACAATGAGCAGTTCTTC.